The T cell receptor (beta chain) under discussion was sequenced for a study of blood T cell repertoires in COVID-19. In the study overall: Specimens from acute and convalescent COVID-19 originated in the United States, Italy and Spain. PBMCs, B-cell-depleted T cells, or T cells provided the cDNA or gDNA that made up the material.

J lost 2 bases, V lost 2 bases, and 8 bases had no gene match. The CDR3 loop spans 17 amino acids. CDR1 and CDR2 from the germline V gene are MDHEN and SYDVKM. In the authors' methods: From reference gene primer amplification, estimates of nucleated cell counts were derived. Using immunoSEQ multiplex PCR, the repertoire was profiled, and TCRdb retains in-frame clones only, with some absent. V and J calls and clone size are copied from that table; D and trimming were computed from the DNA. The repertoire includes roughly 70,000 clones, 80% of them detected once, and roughly 20% sits in the top ten. The sequence came from a man aged 70 or older who had recovered from COVID-19. Sequencing was performed on peripheral blood. The V call is TRBV28, the J call TRBJ2-3; 9 bases agree with TRBD2. The CDR3 bases are TGTGCCAGCAGTTTAGGATTAGCGGGGGCCCACACAGATACGCAGTATTTT. It translates to CASSLGLAGAHTDTQYF.